This TCR beta chain was profiled in a study of response to subunit inactivated influenza vaccine listed by TCRdb under 2018. Concerning the study at large: Deep quantitative profiling of the T cell receptor repertoire was used in the study to follow responses to a trivalent subunit inactivated influenza vaccine. Study-wide conclusions, independent of this receptor: The authors suggested that each seasonal influenza vaccination may recruit only a limited number of new T cells.

The library relied on RT-PCR. Sequencing used an Illumina HiSeq 2500. TCRdb cleaned the public reads at Q25 with fastp, built clones with MiXCR and kept in-frame beta chains. Here each entry gathers all rows of one CDR3 protein and keeps the most common genes and DNA. The sample includes fewer than 750,000 distinct CDR3 sequences, with approximately 15% observed a single time. In total, the top ten clones hold 8.5% to 14% of the sample. Worth noting for this clonotype: It has no known antigen specificity. No much larger clone exists at a distance of one base, and base qualities are not known.

The CDR3, from cysteine to phenylalanine, totals 13 residues. Only the CDR3 portion is preserved as DNA: 39 bases, with reading frame beginning at the first base. Between the V and J ends, shortened by 2 bases and 4 bases respectively, the junction contains 8 bases. The sample was PBMCs from blood, taken about 13 days after vaccination. The clonotype originates from a man aged 45 to 65 who received an inactivated influenza vaccine. Donor details come from another sample of the same person, matched by shared clones. The chain uses TRBV12-3 or TRBV12-4 and TRBJ1-2; no D gene can be assigned with confidence. The CDR3 reads CASSLSLTYGYTF. The nucleotide sequence reads TGTGCCAGCAGTTTAAGTCTGACCTATGGCTACACCTTC.